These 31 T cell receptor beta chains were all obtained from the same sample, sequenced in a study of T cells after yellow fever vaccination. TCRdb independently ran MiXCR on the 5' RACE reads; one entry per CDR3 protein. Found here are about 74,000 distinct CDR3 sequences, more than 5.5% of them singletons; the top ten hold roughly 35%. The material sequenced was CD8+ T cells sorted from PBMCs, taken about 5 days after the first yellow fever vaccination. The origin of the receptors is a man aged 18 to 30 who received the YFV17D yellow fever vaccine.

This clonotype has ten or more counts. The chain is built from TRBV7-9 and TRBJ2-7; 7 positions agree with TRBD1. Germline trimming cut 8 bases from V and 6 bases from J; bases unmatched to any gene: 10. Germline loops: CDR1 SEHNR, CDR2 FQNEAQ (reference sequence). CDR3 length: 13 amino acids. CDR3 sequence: CASLGTAPGEQYF. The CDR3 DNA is TGTGCCAGCCTCGGGACAGCCCCGGGCGAGCAGTACTTC.

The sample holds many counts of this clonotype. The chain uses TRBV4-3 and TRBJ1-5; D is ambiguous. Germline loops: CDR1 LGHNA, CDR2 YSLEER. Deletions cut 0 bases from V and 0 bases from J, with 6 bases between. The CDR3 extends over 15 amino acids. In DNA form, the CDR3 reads TGCGCCAGCAGCCAAGATTACGTTAGCAATCAGCCCCAGCATTTT. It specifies CASSQDYVSNQPQHF.

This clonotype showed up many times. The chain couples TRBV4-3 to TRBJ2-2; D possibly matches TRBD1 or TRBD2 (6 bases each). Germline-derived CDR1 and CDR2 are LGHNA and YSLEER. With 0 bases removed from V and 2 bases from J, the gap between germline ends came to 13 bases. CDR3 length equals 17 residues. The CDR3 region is CASSQDRPGANTGELFF. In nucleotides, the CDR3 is TGCGCCAGCAGCCAAGATCGACCGGGGGCTAACACCGGGGAGCTGTTTTTT.

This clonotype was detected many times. DNA of the CDR3: TGTGCCAGCAGACCGACAGGGGGCTGGGAGACCCAGTACTTC. This encodes CASRPTGGWETQYF. The genes are TRBV6-2 or TRBV6-3 and TRBJ2-5, with TRBD1 matching 10 bases. Germline CDR1 and CDR2: MNHEY and SVGEGT. The CDR3 is 14 amino acids. V was pared by 6 bases and J by 5 bases, with 6 bases of the junction left unmatched.

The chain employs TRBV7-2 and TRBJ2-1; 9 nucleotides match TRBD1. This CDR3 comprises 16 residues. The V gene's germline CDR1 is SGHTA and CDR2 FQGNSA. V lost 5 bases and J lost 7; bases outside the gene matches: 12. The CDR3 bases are TGTGCCAGCAGCGTACCGGGACAGGGTATCAGGAATGAGCAGTTCTTC. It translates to CASSVPGQGIRNEQFF.

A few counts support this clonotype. CDR3 DNA: TGTGCCAGCGGACTTCACCCTAGCACAGATACGCAGTATTTT. Amino acid sequence: CASGLHPSTDTQYF. The V gene is TRBV6-1, the J gene TRBJ2-3; possibly TRBD2 for D (5 bases). Trimming shortened V by 8 bases and J by 0 bases, and 12 bases separated the two germline ends. CDR3 length equals 14 residues. CDR1 MNHNS and CDR2 SASEGT come from the germline V gene.

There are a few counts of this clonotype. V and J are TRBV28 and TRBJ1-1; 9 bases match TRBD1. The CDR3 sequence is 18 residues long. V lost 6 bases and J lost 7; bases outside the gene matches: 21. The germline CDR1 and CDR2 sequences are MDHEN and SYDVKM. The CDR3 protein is CASRTLLRDRDSPHEAFF. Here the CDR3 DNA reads TGTGCCAGCAGGACACTGTTACGGGACAGGGATTCTCCCCATGAAGCTTTCTTT.

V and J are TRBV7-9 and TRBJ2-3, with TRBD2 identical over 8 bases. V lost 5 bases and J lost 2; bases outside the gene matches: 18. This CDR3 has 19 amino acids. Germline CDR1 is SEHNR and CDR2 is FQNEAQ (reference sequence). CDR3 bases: TGTGCCAGCAGCCCCCCCCTGTCGGAGGCGGGGGGACTCACAGATACGCAGTATTTT. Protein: CASSPPLSEAGGLTDTQYF. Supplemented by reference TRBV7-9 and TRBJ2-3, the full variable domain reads DTGVSQNPRHKITKRGQNVTFRCDPISEHNRLYWYRQTLGQGPEFLTYFQNEAQLEKSRLLSDRFSAERPKGSFSTLEIQRTEQGDSAMYLCASSPPLSEAGGLTDTQYFGPGTRLTVL.

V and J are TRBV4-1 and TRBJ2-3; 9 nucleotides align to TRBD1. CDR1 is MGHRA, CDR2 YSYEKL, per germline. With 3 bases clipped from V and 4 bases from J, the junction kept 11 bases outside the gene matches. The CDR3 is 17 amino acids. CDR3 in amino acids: CASSQWAMGQGPDTQYF. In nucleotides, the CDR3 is TGCGCCAGCAGCCAGTGGGCAATGGGACAGGGCCCAGATACGCAGTATTTT.

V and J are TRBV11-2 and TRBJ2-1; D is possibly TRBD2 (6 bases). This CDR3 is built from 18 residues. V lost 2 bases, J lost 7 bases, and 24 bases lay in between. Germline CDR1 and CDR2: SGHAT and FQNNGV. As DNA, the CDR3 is TGTGCCAGCAGCTTAAGTGGGGGTCTGGACTGCGGGATTAATGAGCAGTTCTTC. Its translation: CASSLSGGLDCGINEQFF.

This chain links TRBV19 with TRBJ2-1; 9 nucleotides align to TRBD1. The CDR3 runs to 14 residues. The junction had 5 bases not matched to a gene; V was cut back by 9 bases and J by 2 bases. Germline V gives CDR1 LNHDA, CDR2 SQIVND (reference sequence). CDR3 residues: CASTDRGAYNEQFF. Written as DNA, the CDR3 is TGTGCCAGCACGGACAGGGGAGCCTACAATGAGCAGTTCTTC.

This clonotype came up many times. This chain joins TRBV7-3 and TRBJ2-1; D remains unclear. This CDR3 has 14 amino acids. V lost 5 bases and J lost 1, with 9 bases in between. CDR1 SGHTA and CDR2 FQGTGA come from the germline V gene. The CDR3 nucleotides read TGTGCCAGCAGCCCCGAAGGGTCCTACAATGAGCAGTTCTTC. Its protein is CASSPEGSYNEQFF.

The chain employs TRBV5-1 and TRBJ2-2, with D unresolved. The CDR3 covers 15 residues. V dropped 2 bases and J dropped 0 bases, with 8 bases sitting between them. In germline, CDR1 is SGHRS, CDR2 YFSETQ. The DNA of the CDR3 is TGCGCCAGCAGCTTCGTACAGACGAACACCGGGGAGCTGTTTTTT. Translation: CASSFVQTNTGELFF. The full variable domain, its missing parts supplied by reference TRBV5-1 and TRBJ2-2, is KAGVTQTPRYLIKTRGQQVTLSCSPISGHRSVSWYQQTPGQGLQFLFEYFSETQRNKGNFPGRFSGRQFSNSRSEMNVSTLELGDSALYLCASSFVQTNTGELFFGEGSRLTVL.

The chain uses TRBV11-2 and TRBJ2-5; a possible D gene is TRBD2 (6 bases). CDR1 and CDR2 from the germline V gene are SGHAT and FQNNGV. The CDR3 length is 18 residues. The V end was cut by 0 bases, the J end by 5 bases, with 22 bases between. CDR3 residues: CASSLDGFVIGGGETQYF. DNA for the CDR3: TGTGCCAGCAGCTTAGATGGGTTTGTTATCGGGGGTGGGGAGACCCAGTACTTC.

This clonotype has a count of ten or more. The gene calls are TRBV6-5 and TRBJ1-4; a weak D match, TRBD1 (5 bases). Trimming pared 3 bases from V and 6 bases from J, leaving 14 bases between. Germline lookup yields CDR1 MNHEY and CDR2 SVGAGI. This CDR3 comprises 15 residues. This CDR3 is CASSYGAQAHEKLFF. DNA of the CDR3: TGTGCCAGCAGTTATGGGGCGCAGGCTCATGAAAAACTGTTTTTT.

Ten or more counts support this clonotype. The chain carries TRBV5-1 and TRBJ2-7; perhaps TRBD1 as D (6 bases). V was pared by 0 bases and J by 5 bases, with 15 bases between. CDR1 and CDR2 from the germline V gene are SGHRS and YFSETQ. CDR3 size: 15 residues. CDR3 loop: CASSLVAGETDEQYF. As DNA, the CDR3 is TGCGCCAGCAGCTTGGTGGCAGGGGAAACCGACGAGCAGTACTTC.

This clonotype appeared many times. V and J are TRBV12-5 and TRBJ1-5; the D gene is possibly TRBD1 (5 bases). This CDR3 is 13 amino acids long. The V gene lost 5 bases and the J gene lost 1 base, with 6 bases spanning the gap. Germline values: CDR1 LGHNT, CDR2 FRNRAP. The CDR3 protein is CASGEGSNQPQHF. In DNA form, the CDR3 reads TGTGCTAGTGGTGAGGGGAGCAATCAGCCCCAGCATTTT.

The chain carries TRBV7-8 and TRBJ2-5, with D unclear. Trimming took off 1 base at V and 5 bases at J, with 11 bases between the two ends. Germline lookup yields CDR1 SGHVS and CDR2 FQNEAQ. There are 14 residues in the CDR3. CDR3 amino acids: CASSLDQVSETQYF. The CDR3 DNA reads TGTGCCAGCAGCTTAGACCAGGTATCGGAGACCCAGTACTTC.

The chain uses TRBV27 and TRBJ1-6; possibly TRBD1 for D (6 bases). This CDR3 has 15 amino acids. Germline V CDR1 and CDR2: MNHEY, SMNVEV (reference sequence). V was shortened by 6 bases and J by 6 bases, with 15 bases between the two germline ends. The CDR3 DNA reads TGTGCCAGCAGCTGGGGGGCGGCCGGTAATTCACCCCTCCACTTT. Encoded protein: CASSWGAAGNSPLHF.

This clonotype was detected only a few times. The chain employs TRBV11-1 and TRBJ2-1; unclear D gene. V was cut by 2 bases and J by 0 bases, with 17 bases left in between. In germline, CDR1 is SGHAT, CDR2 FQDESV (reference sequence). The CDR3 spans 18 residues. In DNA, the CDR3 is TGTGCCAGCAGCTTACCCCCCCCGACCGAGAGCTCCTACAATGAGCAGTTCTTC. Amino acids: CASSLPPPTESSYNEQFF.

CDR3: CASSVLGQGNQQPQHF. CDR3 coding DNA: TGTGCCAGCAGTGTCCTGGGGCAGGGGAATCAACAGCCCCAGCATTTT. This chain joins TRBV12-3 or TRBV12-4 and TRBJ1-5, with D possibly TRBD1 on 6 matching bases. Trimming took off 5 bases at V and 7 bases at J, with 21 bases between the two ends. The CDR3 is 16 amino acids.

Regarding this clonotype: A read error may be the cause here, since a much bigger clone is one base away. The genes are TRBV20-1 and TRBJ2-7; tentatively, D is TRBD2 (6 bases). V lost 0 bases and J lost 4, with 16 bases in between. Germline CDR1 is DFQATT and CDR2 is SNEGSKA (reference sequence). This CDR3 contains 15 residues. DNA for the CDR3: TGCAGTGCTAGAGATAACACGGGGACTCTTTACGAGCAGTACTTC. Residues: CSARDNTGTLYEQYF.

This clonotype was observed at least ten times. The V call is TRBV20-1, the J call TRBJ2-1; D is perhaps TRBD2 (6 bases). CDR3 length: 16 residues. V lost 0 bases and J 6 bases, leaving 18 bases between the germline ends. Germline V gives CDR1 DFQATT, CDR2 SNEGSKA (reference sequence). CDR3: CSARDRAGLLTNEQFF. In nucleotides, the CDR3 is TGCAGTGCTAGAGATCGGGCGGGACTCCTTACCAATGAGCAGTTCTTC.

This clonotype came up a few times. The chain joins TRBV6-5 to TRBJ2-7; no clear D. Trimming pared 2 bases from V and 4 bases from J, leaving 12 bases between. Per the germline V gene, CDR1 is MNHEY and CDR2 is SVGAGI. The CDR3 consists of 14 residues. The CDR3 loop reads CASSYQQDRYEQYF. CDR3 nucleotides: TGTGCCAGCAGTTACCAGCAGGATAGGTACGAGCAGTACTTC.

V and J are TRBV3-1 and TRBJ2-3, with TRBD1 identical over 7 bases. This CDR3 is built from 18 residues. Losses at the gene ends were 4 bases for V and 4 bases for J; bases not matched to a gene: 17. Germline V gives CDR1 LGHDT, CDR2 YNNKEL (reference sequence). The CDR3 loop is CASSPGQIRNPPPDTQYF. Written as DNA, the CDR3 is TGTGCCAGCAGCCCGGGACAGATAAGGAACCCCCCACCAGATACGCAGTATTTT.

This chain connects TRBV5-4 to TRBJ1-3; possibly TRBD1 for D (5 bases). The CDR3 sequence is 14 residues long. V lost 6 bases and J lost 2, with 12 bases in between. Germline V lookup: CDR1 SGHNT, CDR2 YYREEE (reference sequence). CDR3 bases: TGTGCCAGCAAGGCAGGGTGGACTGGAAACACCATATATTTT. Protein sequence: CASKAGWTGNTIYF.

The CDR3 DNA reads as TGTGCCAGCAGCTCGCCGACAGGACAGTATGGCTACACCTTC. It codes for CASSSPTGQYGYTF. V gene TRBV7-8 combines with J gene TRBJ1-2; tentative D call: TRBD1 (6 bases). The CDR3 loop spans 14 amino acids. V was shortened by 4 bases and J by 5 bases, with 14 bases between the two germline ends. Germline assignment: CDR1 SGHVS and CDR2 FQNEAQ. Together with reference TRBV7-8 and TRBJ1-2, the CDR3 gives the full variable domain: GAGVSQSPRYKVAKRGQDVALRCDPISGHVSLFWYQQALGQGPEFLTYFQNEAQLDKSGLPSDRFFAERPEGSVSTLKIQRTQQEDSAVYLCASSSPTGQYGYTFGSGTRLTVV.

CDR3 DNA: TGTGCCAGCAGCATGATCAGCGTGACCGGCGAGCAGTACTTC. Residues: CASSMISVTGEQYF. V and J are TRBV7-2 and TRBJ2-7; D remains unclear. The germline CDR1 and CDR2 sequences are SGHTA and FQGNSA. V lost 5 bases and J lost 6, with 17 bases in between. The CDR3 spans 14 residues.

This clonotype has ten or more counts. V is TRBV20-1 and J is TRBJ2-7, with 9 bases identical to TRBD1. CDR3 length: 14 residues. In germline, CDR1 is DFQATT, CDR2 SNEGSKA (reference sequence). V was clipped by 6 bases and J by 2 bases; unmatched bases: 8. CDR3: CSALGQGLTYEQYF. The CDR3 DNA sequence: TGCAGTGCGCTGGGACAGGGCCTTACCTACGAGCAGTACTTC.

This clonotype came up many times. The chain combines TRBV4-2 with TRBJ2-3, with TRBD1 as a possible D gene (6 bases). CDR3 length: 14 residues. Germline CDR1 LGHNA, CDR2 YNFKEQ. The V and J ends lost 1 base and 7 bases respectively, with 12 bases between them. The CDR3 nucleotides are TGTGCCAGCAGCCAAGGGGAACAGGGTTATACGCAGTATTTT. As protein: CASSQGEQGYTQYF.

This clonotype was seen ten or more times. CDR3 region: CASSLEDYTGELFF. Here the CDR3 DNA reads TGTGCCAGCAGCTTAGAAGATTACACCGGGGAGCTGTTTTTT. J is TRBJ2-2 and V is TRBV7-2; D gene uncertain. The V gene's germline CDR1 is SGHTA and CDR2 FQGNSA. The CDR3 loop spans 14 amino acids. The ends were cut back, 1 base at V and 3 bases at J, with 6 bases in the middle.